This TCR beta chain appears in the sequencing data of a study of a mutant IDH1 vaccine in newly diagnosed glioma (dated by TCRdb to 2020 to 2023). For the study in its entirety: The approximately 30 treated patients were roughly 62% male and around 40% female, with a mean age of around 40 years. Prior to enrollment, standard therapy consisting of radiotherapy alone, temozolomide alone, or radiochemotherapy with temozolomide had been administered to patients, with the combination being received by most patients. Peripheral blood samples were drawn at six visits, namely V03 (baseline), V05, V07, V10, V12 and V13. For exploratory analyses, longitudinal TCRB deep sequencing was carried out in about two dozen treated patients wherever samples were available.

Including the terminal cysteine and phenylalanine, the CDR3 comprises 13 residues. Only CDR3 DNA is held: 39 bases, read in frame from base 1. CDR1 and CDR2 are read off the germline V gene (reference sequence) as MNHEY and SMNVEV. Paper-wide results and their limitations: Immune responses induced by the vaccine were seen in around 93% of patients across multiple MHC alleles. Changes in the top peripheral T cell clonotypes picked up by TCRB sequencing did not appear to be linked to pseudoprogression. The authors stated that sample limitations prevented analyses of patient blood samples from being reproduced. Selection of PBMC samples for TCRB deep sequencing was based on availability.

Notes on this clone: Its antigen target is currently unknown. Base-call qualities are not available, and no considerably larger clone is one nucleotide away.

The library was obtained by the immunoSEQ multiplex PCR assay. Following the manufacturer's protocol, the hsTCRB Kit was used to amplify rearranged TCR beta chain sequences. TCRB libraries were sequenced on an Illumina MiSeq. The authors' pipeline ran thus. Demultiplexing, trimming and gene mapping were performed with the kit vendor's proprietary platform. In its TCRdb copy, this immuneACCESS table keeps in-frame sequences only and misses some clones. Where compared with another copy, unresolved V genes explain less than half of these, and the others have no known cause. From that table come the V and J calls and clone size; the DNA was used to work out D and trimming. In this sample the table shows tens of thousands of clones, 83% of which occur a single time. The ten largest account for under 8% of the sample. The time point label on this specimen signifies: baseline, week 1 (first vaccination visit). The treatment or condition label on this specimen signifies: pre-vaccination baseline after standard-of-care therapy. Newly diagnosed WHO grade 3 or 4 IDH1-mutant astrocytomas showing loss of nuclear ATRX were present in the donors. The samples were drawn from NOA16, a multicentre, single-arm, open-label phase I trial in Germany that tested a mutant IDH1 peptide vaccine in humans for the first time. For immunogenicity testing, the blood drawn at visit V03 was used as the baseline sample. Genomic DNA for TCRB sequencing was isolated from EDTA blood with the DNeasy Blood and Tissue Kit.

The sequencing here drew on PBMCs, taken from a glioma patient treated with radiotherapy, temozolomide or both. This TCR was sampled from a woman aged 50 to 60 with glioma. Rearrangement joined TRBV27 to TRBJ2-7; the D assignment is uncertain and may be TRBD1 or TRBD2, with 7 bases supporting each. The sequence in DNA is TGTGCGACAATTGGGCAGGGGGGGTACGAGCAGTACTTC. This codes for CATIGQGGYEQYF.